This T cell receptor beta chain originates from a study of naive and memory T cell subsets. As concerns this clonotype: The antigen is not known.

An equimolar mix of two oligonucleotides served as the beta constant-region primer for TRBC1 and TRBC2. Ligated cDNA was amplified by four rounds of PCR with nested alpha and beta constant-region primers and SP2. TCRdb re-called the UMI-ligation and nested PCR reads with MiXCR, one entry per CDR3 protein. The sample lists some 100,000 distinct CDR3 sequences; 6% to 7.5% were seen once. The CDR3 has 15 residues. J lost 4 bases, V lost 5 bases, and 5 bases had no gene match. Germline V gene sequence: CDR1 MNHNY, CDR2 SVGAGI (reference sequence). Study conclusions and caveats: TCR abundance followed a power law differing between naive and memory subsets. Expression changes during T cell differentiation may affect RNA-based TCR counts.

The gene calls are TRBV6-6 and TRBJ2-7, with TRBD2 identical over 13 bases. The material sequenced was central memory CD4+ T cells from blood. This TCR derives from a human donor in good health. The CDR3 DNA reads TGTGCCAGCAGTACAGGACTAGCGGGAGTTTACGAGCAGTACTTC. This sequence encodes CASSTGLAGVYEQYF.